The 25 T cell receptor beta chains listed next were all sequenced from one sample in a study of early T cells in non-severe SARS-CoV-2 infection. TCRdb re-derived calls from the 5' RACE reads in MiXCR, one entry per CDR3 protein. The sample has about 24,000 distinct CDR3 sequences, about 4.6% seen once; the top ten hold 15% to 18%. The sequencing sample was made of whole blood. The receptors here all came from an adult who was a healthcare worker with PCR-confirmed SARS-CoV-2 infection or an uninfected control (not recorded which).

This clonotype was seen at least ten times. The rearrangement joins TRBV30 to TRBJ1-5, with unresolved D. CDR1 GTSNPN and CDR2 SVGIG come from the germline V gene (reference sequence). The CDR3 covers 11 residues. The V and J ends lost 7 bases and 7 bases respectively, with 11 bases between them. In DNA form, the CDR3 reads TGTGCCTACGGACGGGGACAGCCCCAGCATTTT. It translates to CAYGRGQPQHF.

This clonotype was recorded many times. This chain links TRBV30 with TRBJ2-3, with D unresolved. The CDR3 spans 12 residues. V gave up 1 base and J gave up 4 bases, with 6 bases separating them. CDR1 and CDR2 from the germline V gene are GTSNPN and SVGIG (reference sequence). The CDR3 reads CAWSAGADTQYF. Written as DNA, the CDR3 is TGTGCCTGGAGTGCGGGTGCAGATACGCAGTATTTT.

This clonotype was picked up many times. This rearrangement joins TRBV7-2 to TRBJ2-1; 7 bases fit TRBD2. J gave up 7 bases and V 2 bases, and 5 bases lay outside the gene matches. CDR1 is SGHTA and CDR2 is FQGNSA in the germline V gene. The CDR3 loop spans 14 amino acids. CDR3 loop: CASSLNGGSNEQFF. DNA for the CDR3: TGTGCCAGCAGCTTAAACGGGGGGTCAAATGAGCAGTTCTTC.

This clonotype was recorded many times. This rearrangement joins TRBV13 to TRBJ2-7, with 7 bases identical to TRBD1. J was trimmed by 6 bases and V by 5 bases; bases with no gene match: 13. There are 15 residues in the CDR3. CDR1 is PRHDT, CDR2 FYEKMQ, per germline (reference sequence). The CDR3, as DNA: TGTGCCAGCAGCCCCATAACGGGACAGTCATTCGAGCAGTACTTC. Its translation: CASSPITGQSFEQYF.

This clonotype came up many times. V usage is TRBV11-2 and J usage is TRBJ2-7; the match to TRBD2 covers 8 bases. Unmatched junction bases numbered 15, after V lost 5 bases and J lost 6 bases. CDR3 length equals 16 residues. CDR1 is SGHAT, CDR2 FQNNGV, per germline. CDR3 bases: TGTGCCAGCAGCCGCTCCGGGACTAGTGGTTCTGGCGAGCAGTACTTC. Amino acids: CASSRSGTSGSGEQYF.

Many counts were recorded for this clonotype. This rearrangement joins TRBV12-3 or TRBV12-4 to TRBJ1-2; D is unclear. V was clipped by 3 bases and J by 7 bases, with 12 bases between them. The CDR3 is made up of 13 amino acids. The DNA of the CDR3 is TGTGCCAGCAGTTTCAAGGTCTCCGGTGGCTACACCTTC. The encoded protein is CASSFKVSGGYTF.

This clonotype showed up many times. One end of the junction fails to match germline, which may point to a read error. The rearrangement joins TRBV20-1 to TRBJ2-3, with 13 bases fitting TRBD2. Looked up from germline, CDR1 is DFQATT and CDR2 is SNEGSKA (reference sequence). This CDR3 region has 12 residues. The CDR3: CSARSLTSGGIF. Here the CDR3 DNA reads TGCAGTGCTAGATCCCTGACTAGCGGGGGGATCTTT.

A remark on this clonotype: This sequence may be a read error, since a much larger clone differs from it by one base. V is TRBV5-4 and J is TRBJ2-3, with 8 positions matching TRBD2. Germline assignment: CDR1 SGHNT and CDR2 YYREEE (reference sequence). There are 13 residues in the CDR3. With 6 bases clipped from V and 1 base from J, the junction kept 1 base outside the gene matches. CDR3 sequence (DNA): TGTGCCAGCAAACTAGCGGGCACAGATACGCAGTATTTT. It encodes CASKLAGTDTQYF.

This clonotype was observed many times. The chain recombines TRBV5-1 with TRBJ2-5; D is perhaps TRBD1 or TRBD2 (5 bases each). Trimming took 2 bases from V and 5 from J, leaving 16 bases between them. CDR3 length: 15 residues. CDR1 and CDR2 (germline): SGHRS, YFSETQ. As DNA, the CDR3 is TGCGCCAGCAGCTTAGGGAATCTAGGGGAGGAGACCCAGTACTTC. This encodes CASSLGNLGEETQYF.

This clonotype has more than one count but fewer than ten. The rearrangement joins TRBV6-6 to TRBJ1-1; no definite D call. This CDR3 region has 15 residues. Germline CDR1 is MNHNY and CDR2 is SVGAGI (reference sequence). V gave up 5 bases and J gave up 0 bases, with 13 bases separating them. CDR3 DNA sequence: TGTGCCAGCAGTGCTAAGGGAGCCATGAACACTGAAGCTTTCTTT. Amino acids: CASSAKGAMNTEAFF.

Relative to its sample, this clonotype is medium-sized. The chain carries TRBV11-2 and TRBJ2-1, with 7 bases that match TRBD1. Losses at the gene ends were 7 bases for V and 12 bases for J; bases not matched to a gene: 6. Germline CDR1 SGHAT, CDR2 FQNNGV. CDR3 length equals 11 residues. CDR3 loop: CASIWTGRQFF. Here the CDR3 DNA reads TGTGCCAGCATCTGGACAGGAAGGCAGTTCTTC.

This chain uses TRBV6-5 with TRBJ2-4; D may be TRBD2 (6 bases). The CDR3 extends over 15 amino acids. V was pared by 0 bases and J by 6 bases, with 12 bases between. Germline CDR1 MNHEY, CDR2 SVGAGI. CDR3: CASSYSSGLSNIQYF. Here the CDR3 DNA reads TGTGCCAGCAGTTACTCCTCGGGACTGTCAAACATTCAGTACTTC.

This clonotype was observed at least ten times. The chain combines TRBV10-2 with TRBJ2-7, with a weak D call TRBD1 (6 bases). Germline-derived CDR1 and CDR2 are WSHSY and SAAADI. The CDR3 covers 15 residues. V was pared by 6 bases and J by 0 bases, with 15 bases between. CDR3: CASSPPDSSSYEQYF. The CDR3 DNA follows: TGCGCCAGCAGCCCTCCGGACAGTTCCTCCTACGAGCAGTACTTC.

V is TRBV20-1 and J is TRBJ1-1, with a weak D call TRBD1 (5 bases). Per germline, CDR1 DFQATT and CDR2 SNEGSKA (reference sequence). The CDR3 covers 15 residues. The V end was cut by 3 bases, the J end by 1 base, with 15 bases between. The CDR3: CSASIPQTANTEAFF. As DNA, the CDR3 is TGCAGTGCTAGTATCCCTCAGACAGCGAACACTGAAGCTTTCTTT.

This clonotype was recorded at least ten times. The rearrangement links TRBV7-2 to TRBJ2-2; 7 nucleotides align to TRBD2. J was trimmed by 4 bases and V by 3 bases; bases with no gene match: 5. Per the germline V gene, CDR1 is SGHTA and CDR2 is FQGNSA. The length of the CDR3 is 15 residues. The CDR3 sequence is CASSFRLASTGELFF. The CDR3 DNA sequence: TGTGCCAGCAGCTTCAGACTAGCCAGCACCGGGGAGCTGTTTTTT. Using reference TRBV7-2 and TRBJ2-2 for the parts outside the CDR3, the full variable domain is GAGVSQSPSNKVTEKGKDVELRCDPISGHTALYWYRQSLGQGLEFLIYFQGNSAPDKSGLPSDRFSAERTGGSVSTLTIQRTQQEDSAVYLCASSFRLASTGELFFGEGSRLTVL.

This clonotype appeared many times. The V gene is TRBV3-1, the J gene TRBJ2-1, with D perhaps assigned TRBD1 or TRBD2 (5 bases each). CDR3 length: 19 residues. Trimming removed 1 base at V and 0 bases at J, with 19 bases between. The germline V gene encodes CDR1 LGHDT and CDR2 YNNKEL (reference sequence). The CDR3 DNA reads as TGTGCCAGCAGCCAAGGGAGAGGTATTTGGGGGAGCTCCTACAATGAGCAGTTCTTC. Translating gives CASSQGRGIWGSSYNEQFF.

Concerning this clonotype itself: This may stem from a read error, because a much larger clone lies one nucleotide away. CDR3 DNA: TGTGCCAGCCCAGCACAGGGGTCGGTCGATGAGCAGTTCTTC. This sequence encodes CASPAQGSVDEQFF. The chain recombines TRBV18 with TRBJ2-1; 7 bases fit TRBD1. The CDR3 runs to 14 residues. Germline V lookup: CDR1 KGHSH, CDR2 LQKENI. V lost 8 bases, J lost 8 bases, and 12 bases stayed unmatched.

This clonotype was seen repeatedly, ten times or more. The J gene is TRBJ1-3, the V gene TRBV6-6; 11 bases agree with TRBD1. V was clipped by 2 bases and J by 4 bases; unmatched bases: 4. Germline-derived CDR1 and CDR2 are MNHNY and SVGAGI (reference sequence). This CDR3 comprises 16 residues. The CDR3 spells CASSYRTGGRGNTIYF. CDR3 DNA: TGTGCCAGCAGTTACAGGACAGGGGGCAGGGGAAACACCATATATTTT.

This clonotype was recorded at least ten times. The chain combines TRBV9 with TRBJ1-4; TRBD1 agrees at 7 bases. CDR3 size: 14 residues. The junction had 3 bases not matched to a gene; V was cut back by 3 bases and J by 4 bases. CDR1 and CDR2 (germline): SGDLS, YYNGEE. The CDR3 is CASSAGTVNEKLFF. The CDR3 DNA sequence: TGTGCCAGCAGCGCTGGGACAGTTAATGAAAAACTGTTTTTT.

On this clonotype itself: A clone one base away is much larger, so this may be a read error. The CDR3 nucleotides are TGTGCCAGCAGTTTTGAACAGGGAGGCATCGGGGAGCTGTTTTTT. As protein: CASSFEQGGIGELFF. V is TRBV12-3 or TRBV12-4 and J is TRBJ2-2; D tentatively reads TRBD1 or TRBD2 (6 bases each). The length of the CDR3 is 15 residues. V lost 3 bases, J lost 7 bases, and 15 bases lay in between.

Many counts were recorded for this clonotype. The V call is TRBV4-1, the J call TRBJ2-5, with D uncertain. V was shortened by 5 bases and J by 2 bases, with 6 bases between the two germline ends. The germline CDR1 and CDR2 sequences are MGHRA and YSYEKL. This CDR3 comprises 12 residues. CDR3 nucleotide sequence: TGCGCCAGCAGCGACCTTCAAGAGACCCAGTACTTC. This codes for CASSDLQETQYF.

This clonotype was seen repeatedly, ten times or more. The V and J genes are TRBV5-4 and TRBJ2-2; TRBD2 might be the D (5 bases). Trimming cost V 1 base and J 6 bases, with 10 bases left between them. The CDR3 consists of 14 residues. Germline V gene lookup returns CDR1 SGHNT and CDR2 YYREEE (reference sequence). The CDR3 loop is CASSLPQEAGELFF. CDR3 nucleotide sequence: TGTGCCAGCAGCTTGCCCCAGGAGGCCGGGGAGCTGTTTTTT. Together with reference TRBV5-4 and TRBJ2-2, the CDR3 gives the full variable domain: ETGVTQSPTHLIKTRGQQVTLRCSSQSGHNTVSWYQQALGQGPQFIFQYYREEENGRGNFPPRFSGLQFPNYSSELNVNALELDDSALYLCASSLPQEAGELFFGEGSRLTVL.

This clonotype has a count of ten or more. V and J are TRBV7-2 and TRBJ1-1, with D unresolved. There are 15 residues in the CDR3. Trimming stripped 5 bases from V and 0 bases from J, with 13 bases between. Germline V CDR1 and CDR2: SGHTA, FQGNSA. The CDR3 sequence: CASSPGVGLNTEAFF. DNA of the CDR3: TGTGCCAGCAGCCCGGGAGTAGGGTTGAACACTGAAGCTTTCTTT.

This clonotype has more than one count but fewer than ten. The chain's CDR3 is CASSYYTGGRHEQFF. The CDR3 DNA follows: TGTGCCAGCAGTTACTATACAGGGGGAAGACATGAGCAGTTCTTC. The chain has TRBV6-2 or TRBV6-3 and TRBJ2-1; 8 bases agree with TRBD1. This CDR3 region has 15 residues. The germline CDR1 and CDR2 sequences are MNHEY and SVGEGT. The junction had 7 bases not matched to a gene; V was cut back by 1 base and J by 8 bases.

This clonotype was seen ten or more times. CDR3 residues: CASSSLYNEQFF. Written as DNA, the CDR3 is TGTGCCAGCAGCTCACTATACAATGAGCAGTTCTTC. V gene TRBV13 combines with J gene TRBJ2-1; D gene uncertain. From germline, CDR1 is PRHDT and CDR2 FYEKMQ (reference sequence). The CDR3 has 12 amino acids. Trimming removed 4 bases at V and 4 bases at J, with 5 bases between.